A single sample gave rise to the 7 T cell receptor beta chains below, sequenced in a study of shared clonotypes between healthy human individuals. Only in-frame clones appear in the TCRdb table, and some are missing; sequencing was by immunoSEQ multiplex PCR. The sample records around 600,000 clones, 95% to 98% being singletons. Sequenced sample: naive CD4+ T cells sorted from blood. The subset is: CD45RA+ positively selected. The receptors shown here come from a woman aged 30 to 39 in good health.

The chain carries TRBV19 and TRBJ2-5; TRBD1 matches at 10 bases. The CDR3 sequence is 16 residues long. The V segment lost 5 bases and the J segment 2 bases; nucleotides outside the gene matches: 8. The V gene's germline CDR1 is LNHDA and CDR2 SQIVND (reference sequence). CDR3 bases: TGTGCCAGTAGTCTTGGGACAGGGGTTGAGCAAGAGACCCAGTACTTC. It is translated as CASSLGTGVEQETQYF. The full variable domain, in which reference TRBV19 and TRBJ2-5 provide the parts outside the CDR3, is DGGITQSPKYLFRKEGQNVTLSCEQNLNHDAMYWYRQDPGQGLRLIYYSQIVNDFQKGDIAEGYSVSREKKESFPLTVTSAQKNPTAFYLCASSLGTGVEQETQYFGPGTRLLVL.

V and J are TRBV27 and TRBJ2-3, with 8 bases lining up with TRBD2. CDR1 is MNHEY and CDR2 is SMNVEV in the germline V gene (reference sequence). With 0 bases clipped from V and 5 bases from J, the junction kept 7 bases outside the gene matches. The CDR3 runs to 16 residues. This CDR3 reads CASSLSLAEPQDTQYF. For the CDR3, the DNA is TGTGCCAGCAGTTTATCACTAGCGGAGCCCCAAGATACGCAGTATTTT.

The chain employs TRBV2 and TRBJ1-1; D uncertain. Germline-derived CDR1 and CDR2 are SNHLY and FYNNEI. Trimming cost V 1 base and J 1 base, with 10 bases left between them. This CDR3 comprises 15 residues. The CDR3 DNA follows: TGTGCCAGCAGTGAAGGTTTTAGGAGGAACACTGAAGCTTTCTTT. Protein sequence: CASSEGFRRNTEAFF. Complete variable domain (other parts from reference TRBV2 and TRBJ1-1): EPEVTQTPSHQVTQMGQEVILRCVPISNHLYFYWYRQILGQKVEFLVSFYNNEISEKSEIFDDQFSVERPDGSNFTLKIRSTKLEDSAMYFCASSEGFRRNTEAFFGQGTRLTVV.

This sequence joins TRBV4-1 and TRBJ2-5, with a tentative D call TRBD2 (6 bases). V was trimmed by 3 bases and J by 4 bases, leaving 12 bases between them. Per the germline V gene, CDR1 is MGHRA and CDR2 is YSYEKL. The CDR3 has 14 residues. The DNA of the CDR3 is TGCGCCAGCAGCCATGGGACTCTGGGAGAGACCCAGTACTTC. As protein: CASSHGTLGETQYF.

The sample holds one count of this clone. The chain's CDR3 is CASSHDSNQPQHF. CDR3 in DNA: TGTGCCAGCAGTCATGATAGCAATCAGCCCCAGCATTTT. The V call is TRBV28, the J call TRBJ1-5, with no clear D. This CDR3 spans 13 amino acids. CDR1 MDHEN and CDR2 SYDVKM come from the germline V gene. The germline V and J ends were trimmed by 5 bases and 0 bases, with 5 bases remaining between them.

The rearrangement links TRBV4-1 to TRBJ1-2; possibly TRBD1 for D (5 bases). The V end was cut by 0 bases, the J end by 6 bases, with 14 bases between. The CDR3 sequence is 15 residues long. Germline assignment: CDR1 MGHRA and CDR2 YSYEKL. The CDR3 nucleotides read TGCGCCAGCAGCCAAGAAGAGGGGAGGCGGCATGGCTACACCTTC. Encoded protein: CASSQEEGRRHGYTF.

The chain employs TRBV5-1 and TRBJ2-1; D gene unclear. Germline loops: CDR1 SGHRS, CDR2 YFSETQ. The V and J ends lost 4 bases and 2 bases respectively, with 10 bases between them. The length of the CDR3 is 14 residues. The CDR3 DNA reads TGCGCCAGCAGCGCAACAGTCCCCTACAATGAGCAGTTCTTC. Protein: CASSATVPYNEQFF. The variable domain in full, completed from reference TRBV5-1 and TRBJ2-1, reads KAGVTQTPRYLIKTRGQQVTLSCSPISGHRSVSWYQQTPGQGLQFLFEYFSETQRNKGNFPGRFSGRQFSNSRSEMNVSTLELGDSALYLCASSATVPYNEQFFGPGTRLTVL.